This TCR beta chain is from a study of CXCR3-negative and CXCR3-positive naive CD8 T cells. The CDR3 loop spans 14 amino acids. Germline CDR1 is SQVTM and CDR2 is ANQGSEA. Libraries were UMI-labeled 5' RACE TRB cDNA. TCRdb re-called the 5' RACE reads, yielding one record per CDR3 amino acid sequence without DNA. This sample's clone table lists approximately 59,000 distinct CDR3 sequences. General study points: Greater hydrophobicity was found in TRB CDR3s of CXCR3-positive naive cells than of CXCR3-negative naive cells.

Notes on this clonotype: The antigen remains undetermined.

The clonotype comes from a human donor in good health. Some clones in this sample may be carry-over from other donors' samples. The sample taken for sequencing was naive CXCR3+ CD8+ T cells from blood. The subset: CD45RO-CCR7+CD27+CD95- naive CD8+ T cells expressing CXCR3 (TNR3+). This chain joins TRBV29-1 and TRBJ1-1; TCRdb indicates TRBD1, and absent DNA this call remains unverified. Here the CDR3 reads CSVADTPAGTEAFF.